This TCR beta chain was sequenced in a study of early T cells in non-severe SARS-CoV-2 infection. The CDR3 loop spans 14 amino acids. Trimming left V 3 bases short and J 1 base short, with 12 bases between. Germline assignment: CDR1 DFQATT and CDR2 SNEGSKA (reference sequence). In the library, individual cDNA molecules carried attached unique molecular identifiers. TCRdb recomputed calls from the 5' RACE reads with MiXCR, one row per CDR3 protein. The data contain about 27,000 distinct CDR3 sequences, 2.5% to 3.5% of them seen just once; the ten biggest clones take up approximately 0.72%. This clonotype was seen repeatedly, ten times or more.

The material sequenced was whole blood. The chain couples TRBV20-1 to TRBJ1-1, with D uncertain. The TCR comes from an adult who was a healthcare worker with PCR-confirmed SARS-CoV-2 infection or an uninfected control (not recorded which). CDR3 sequence (DNA): TGCAGTGCTAGGAAGCAACGGAGGAACACTGAAGCTTTCTTT. Translating gives CSARKQRRNTEAFF.